This TCR beta chain stems from a study of CD8+ T cells in alopecia areata. Study-level findings and limits: Higher clonality was seen in lesional scalp than in normal scalp, especially in alopecia totalis/universalis. A great number of expanded lesional clones endured in scalp and blood during tofacitinib.

The CDR3 has 15 amino acids. From germline, CDR1 is SGHDN and CDR2 FVKESK. Trimming shortened V by 0 bases and J by 5 bases, and 12 bases separated the two germline ends. Treatment given: oral pan-JAK inhibitor, 5-10 mg twice daily. Cell sorting was applied to PBMCs, and CD4+ and CD8+ T cells were collected. Sequencing templates came from extracted RNA that was reverse transcribed into cDNA. Method: immunoSEQ multiplex PCR; TCRdb's copy keeps in-frame clones and lacks some. The sample holds some 160,000 clones, around three fifths seen once. To note about this clone: Its target is unknown.

The specimen was CD4+ T cells sorted from blood, collected at week 4, from a patient treated with tofacitinib. This sequence originates from a human donor with alopecia areata. J is TRBJ2-3 and V is TRBV14, with unresolved D. This CDR3 is CASSQDRGYLDTQYF. The DNA of the CDR3 is TGTGCCAGCAGCCAAGATCGCGGCTACCTAGATACGCAGTATTTT.